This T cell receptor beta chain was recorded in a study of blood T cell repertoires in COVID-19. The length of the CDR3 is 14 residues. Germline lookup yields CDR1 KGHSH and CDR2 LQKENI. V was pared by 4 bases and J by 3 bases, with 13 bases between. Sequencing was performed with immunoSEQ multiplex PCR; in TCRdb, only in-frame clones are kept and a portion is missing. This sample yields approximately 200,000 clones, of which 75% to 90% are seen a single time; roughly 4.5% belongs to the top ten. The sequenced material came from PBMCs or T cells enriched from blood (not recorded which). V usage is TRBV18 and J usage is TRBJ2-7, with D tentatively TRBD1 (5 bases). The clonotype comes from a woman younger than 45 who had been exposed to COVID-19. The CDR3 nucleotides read TGTGCCAGCTCACGGGCAGGGCTTGACTACGAGCAGTACTTC. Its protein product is CASSRAGLDYEQYF.